Listed below are T cell receptor beta chains from one sample, sequenced in a study of human T cells and chemical hapten exposure. TCRdb re-called the RACE reads with MiXCR, one entry per CDR3 protein. The data contain approximately 89,000 distinct CDR3 sequences, 10% to 13% of them seen just once; the ten biggest clones take up about 2.3%. Source: whole blood, taken in connection with sensitization to the hapten diphenylcyclopropenone (DPC). The receptor source for this set is a woman in her 30s with alopecia areata. Some clones in this sample may be carry-over from other donors' samples. Each CDR3 is given with its conserved first and last residue. The D gene is left open where the match is weak. Expanded clones are given a class, and other clones once, few, many or no size at all.

>TRBJ2-2|many|TRBV7-2|-
CASSLGVGMSTGELFF
TGTGCCAGCAGCTTAGGTGTTGGAATGAGCACCGGGGAGCTGTTTTTT
>TRBJ1-3|-|TRBV7-9|-
CASSSGFSSGNTIYF
TGTGCCAGCAGCTCAGGGTTCAGCTCTGGAAACACCATATATTTT
>TRBJ2-3|-|TRBV28|-
CASSQPSTDTQYF
TGTGCCAGCAGTCAACCTAGCACAGATACGCAGTATTTT
>TRBJ1-1|many|TRBV18|-
CASSPIGQVNTEAFF
TGTGCCAGCTCACCAATTGGGCAGGTTAACACTGAAGCTTTCTTT
>TRBJ1-1|many|TRBV11-1|TRBD1
CASSLGQGTEAFF
TGTGCCAGCAGCTTAGGACAGGGGACTGAAGCTTTCTTT
>TRBJ1-1|few|TRBV6-6|-
CASKGGLGLNTEAFF
TGTGCCAGTAAAGGGGGTCTCGGCCTGAACACTGAAGCTTTCTTT
>TRBJ2-2|-|TRBV6-5|TRBD1
CASSPRTGGTGELFF
TGTGCCAGCAGTCCGAGGACAGGAGGAACCGGGGAGCTGTTTTTT
>TRBJ2-3|many|TRBV11-2|-
CASSAAGVDTQYF
TGTGCCAGCAGCGCGGCAGGTGTGGATACGCAGTATTTT
>TRBJ2-1|many|TRBV7-3|-
CASSPAGAIGGEQFF
TGTGCCAGCAGCCCGGCGGGGGCAATTGGAGGTGAGCAGTTCTTC
>TRBJ2-3|many|TRBV5-1|TRBD1
CASSQGVLSTDTQYF
TGCGCCAGCAGCCAGGGGGTGCTAAGCACAGATACGCAGTATTTT
>TRBJ2-5|many|TRBV7-2|-
CASSPGSVTETQYF
TGTGCCAGCAGCCCAGGTAGCGTTACAGAGACCCAGTACTTC
>TRBJ2-5|many|TRBV5-1|-
CASSFEETQYF
TGCGCCAGCAGCTTCGAGGAGACCCAGTACTTC
>TRBJ2-3|many|TRBV11-1|-
CASRAGTLGDTQYF
TGTGCCAGCAGAGCCGGGACCCTTGGAGATACGCAGTATTTT
>TRBJ1-1|many|TRBV5-1|-
CASSLDRAVTEAFF
TGCGCCAGCAGCTTGGACAGGGCGGTCACTGAAGCTTTCTTT
>TRBJ2-1|many|TRBV5-1|-
CASSLGQYPVEQFF
TGCGCCAGCAGCTTGGGACAGTACCCAGTGGAGCAGTTCTTC
>TRBJ2-3|-|TRBV7-9|-
CASSLGLLSTDTQYF
TGTGCCAGCAGCTTAGGCCTCCTTAGCACAGATACGCAGTATTTT
>TRBJ2-2|few|TRBV5-4|TRBD1
CASRRDRGVTGELFF
TGTGCCAGCAGGCGGGACAGGGGGGTCACCGGGGAGCTGTTTTTT
>TRBJ1-1|-|TRBV10-3|-
CAISAGPTEAFF
TGTGCCATCAGTGCCGGACCAACTGAAGCTTTCTTT
>TRBJ1-4|many|TRBV27|-
CASRNRQWDEKLFF
TGTGCCAGCAGGAATAGGCAGTGGGATGAAAAACTGTTTTTT
>TRBJ2-1|many|TRBV28|TRBD1
CASWTGKMNEQFF
TGTGCCAGTTGGACAGGAAAGATGAATGAGCAGTTCTTC
>TRBJ2-2|few|TRBV7-9|-
CASSFSSGELFF
TGTGCCAGCAGCTTTTCTTCCGGGGAGCTGTTTTTT
>TRBJ2-7|few|TRBV28|TRBD2
CASSPNSGGAYEQYF
TGTGCCAGCAGTCCAAATAGCGGGGGGGCCTACGAGCAGTACTTC